The 18 T cell receptor beta chains reported below all come from one sample, sequenced in a study of identifying expanded T cells in peripheral blood. Generated by immunoSEQ multiplex PCR, the TCRdb table keeps only in-frame clones and is missing some. Here the sample spans about 100,000 clones, 87% being singletons. Sequencing was performed on blood. Source of these receptors: a person between 18 and 75 years old in good health.

The chain has TRBV5-5 and TRBJ2-7; D is possibly TRBD2 (6 bases). This CDR3 is built from 14 residues. Trimming stripped 0 bases from V and 5 bases from J, with 12 bases between. Germline CDR1 and CDR2: SGHKS and YYEKEE (reference sequence). CDR3 sequence reads: CASSLVGGTDEQYF. In nucleotides, the CDR3 is TGTGCCAGCAGCTTGGTCGGAGGGACCGACGAGCAGTACTTC.

The chain carries TRBV5-4 and TRBJ2-1, with no clear D. This CDR3 is 12 amino acids long. Germline values: CDR1 SGHNT, CDR2 YYREEE (reference sequence). Trimming took off 3 bases at V and 9 bases at J, with 10 bases between the two ends. In DNA form, the CDR3 reads TGTGCCAGCAGCTCCGAGACCGGTGAGCAGTTCTTC. Its protein is CASSSETGEQFF.

The J gene is TRBJ2-2, the V gene TRBV7-9; a weak D match, TRBD1 (6 bases). Trimming pared 5 bases from V and 1 base from J, leaving 11 bases between. From germline, CDR1 is SEHNR and CDR2 FQNEAQ (reference sequence). The CDR3 has 15 residues. The CDR3 DNA sequence: TGTGCCAGCAGCCTCCGGGACATGAACACCGGGGAGCTGTTTTTT. It yields the protein CASSLRDMNTGELFF.

The rearrangement joins TRBV7-8 to TRBJ2-4; no definite D call. CDR1 is SGHVS and CDR2 is FQNEAQ in the germline V gene. CDR3 length: 17 amino acids. V dropped 3 bases and J dropped 1 base, with 16 bases sitting between them. CDR3 protein: CASSFGRSGVAKNIQYF. The CDR3 region has the DNA TGTGCCAGCAGCTTTGGTCGCAGTGGGGTGGCCAAAAACATTCAGTACTTC.

CDR3 nucleotide sequence: TGTGCCAGCAGCTTAGCGAAGGAAGTGGCCGGGGAGCTGTTTTTT. Protein product: CASSLAKEVAGELFF. The V and J genes are TRBV7-8 and TRBJ2-2; D gene uncertain. Trimming shortened V by 0 bases and J by 6 bases, and 11 bases separated the two germline ends. CDR1 SGHVS and CDR2 FQNEAQ come from the germline V gene. The CDR3 spans 15 residues.

The V call is TRBV29-1, the J call TRBJ2-2; D not resolved. CDR1 is SQVTM and CDR2 is ANQGSEA in the germline V gene. Trimming pared 8 bases from V and 4 bases from J, leaving 14 bases between. The CDR3 has 13 residues. The CDR3 sequence: CSLRLPTTGELFF. The CDR3 DNA reads TGCAGCCTCCGTTTGCCGACCACCGGGGAGCTGTTTTTT.

The V and J genes are TRBV2 and TRBJ2-3; 12 bases are shared with TRBD2. Germline CDR1 and CDR2: SNHLY and FYNNEI. This CDR3 comprises 15 residues. The J segment lost 2 bases and the V segment lost 10 bases, leaving 7 bases of the junction unmatched. CDR3 sequence reads: CATIPSGGVTDTQYF. CDR3 in DNA: TGTGCCACCATCCCTAGCGGGGGGGTCACAGATACGCAGTATTTT.

V and J are TRBV7-6 and TRBJ2-5; D gene unclear. Trimming removed 5 bases from V and 7 bases from J, with 8 bases in between. The CDR3 is made up of 11 amino acids. Germline-derived CDR1 and CDR2 are SGHVS and FNYEAQ. The DNA for the CDR3 is TGTGCCAGCAGCCCCGCCGGGACCCAGTACTTC. Encoded protein: CASSPAGTQYF.

CDR3 nucleotide sequence: TGCGCCAGCAAGGGTAGCGGGGTCGTCGATGAGCAGTTCTTC. The encoded protein is CASKGSGVVDEQFF. The chain links TRBV10-2 to TRBJ2-1, with 8 positions matching TRBD2. The germline CDR1 and CDR2 sequences are WSHSY and SAAADI. This CDR3 has 14 amino acids. V was clipped by 7 bases and J by 8 bases; unmatched bases: 10.

The chain links TRBV18 to TRBJ2-7; D may be TRBD2 (6 bases). Between the trimmed V and J ends, which lost 2 bases and 3 bases, there was a span of 20 bases. The germline V gene has CDR1 KGHSH and CDR2 LQKENI. This CDR3 is built from 17 residues. This CDR3 is CASSPIGGRKKYYEQYF. The CDR3 DNA reads as TGTGCCAGCTCACCAATCGGGGGACGGAAGAAGTACTACGAGCAGTACTTC.

The chain employs TRBV5-4 and TRBJ2-1; 10 bases align to TRBD2. The trim removed 3 bases at V and 4 bases at J, leaving 7 bases unmatched. This CDR3 has 16 amino acids. The germline V gene has CDR1 SGHNT and CDR2 YYREEE (reference sequence). This chain's CDR3 is CASSSAGGSKYNEQFF. The CDR3 nucleotides read TGTGCCAGCAGCTCAGCGGGGGGGTCCAAATACAATGAGCAGTTCTTC.

The CDR3 loop is CASSLELGRVSYGYTF. For the CDR3, the DNA is TGTGCCAGCAGCTTAGAGCTGGGGAGGGTCTCCTATGGCTACACCTTC. This sequence joins TRBV7-9 and TRBJ1-2, with D unresolved. CDR1 and CDR2 from the germline V gene are SEHNR and FQNEAQ (reference sequence). CDR3 length: 16 amino acids. The ends were cut back, 1 base at V and 4 bases at J, with 16 bases in the middle.

The chain recombines TRBV5-6 with TRBJ2-3; 11 nucleotides align to TRBD2. CDR3 length: 17 amino acids. V trimming: 4 bases; J trimming: 4 bases; junction bases outside the gene matches: 11. Germline V lookup: CDR1 SGHDT, CDR2 YYEEEE. The CDR3 coding sequence is TGTGCCAGCAGCAAGGAGGTACTAGCGGGGGTGTCAGATACGCAGTATTTT. Protein product: CASSKEVLAGVSDTQYF.

This chain links TRBV6-5 with TRBJ1-2; 8 nucleotides agree with TRBD1. In germline, CDR1 is MNHEY, CDR2 SVGAGI. CDR3 size: 14 residues. V lost 5 bases to trimming and J lost 5 bases; unmatched junction nucleotides: 7. CDR3 sequence reads: CASSQDRVRYGYTF. CDR3 nucleotides: TGTGCCAGCAGTCAGGACAGGGTTCGGTATGGCTACACCTTC.

V and J are TRBV19 and TRBJ2-7; D tentatively reads TRBD1 or TRBD2 (5 bases each). Per germline, CDR1 LNHDA and CDR2 SQIVND (reference sequence). V gave up 6 bases and J gave up 2 bases, with 14 bases separating them. This CDR3 contains 14 residues. CDR3 amino acids: CASRRGEGPYEQYF. CDR3 nucleotides: TGTGCCAGTAGACGGGGTGAGGGACCCTACGAGCAGTACTTC.

This rearrangement joins TRBV2 to TRBJ2-7; TRBD2 matches 10 bases. CDR1 is SNHLY and CDR2 is FYNNEI in the germline V gene. V was pared by 6 bases and J by 0 bases, with 2 bases of the junction left unmatched. The CDR3 is made up of 14 amino acids. CDR3 bases: TGTGCCAGCAGGGTAGCGGGGGGCTCCTACGAGCAGTACTTC. Translation gives CASRVAGGSYEQYF. Supplemented by reference TRBV2 and TRBJ2-7, the full variable domain reads EPEVTQTPSHQVTQMGQEVILRCVPISNHLYFYWYRQILGQKVEFLVSFYNNEISEKSEIFDDQFSVERPDGSNFTLKIRSTKLEDSAMYFCASRVAGGSYEQYFGPGTRLTVT.

The rearrangement links TRBV5-1 to TRBJ2-1, with 9 nucleotides matching TRBD2. Germline V gene sequence: CDR1 SGHRS, CDR2 YFSETQ. The CDR3 is made up of 15 amino acids. V shed 5 bases and J 2 bases; nucleotides not matched to a gene: 5. CDR3: CASRVSGGTYNEQFF. The CDR3 coding sequence is TGCGCCAGCAGGGTTAGCGGGGGAACCTACAATGAGCAGTTCTTC.

This sequence joins TRBV6-5 and TRBJ2-3; D is unclear. V lost 4 bases and J 3 bases, leaving 8 bases between the germline ends. The germline CDR1 and CDR2 sequences are MNHEY and SVGAGI. This CDR3 region has 13 residues. As DNA, the CDR3 is TGTGCCAGCAGTTTTGGGCCTACAGATACGCAGTATTTT. As protein: CASSFGPTDTQYF.